This T cell receptor beta chain was identified in a study of blood T cell repertoires in COVID-19. This CDR3 spans 14 amino acids. V was pared by 5 bases and J by 4 bases, with 4 bases of the junction left unmatched. The germline V gene has CDR1 SNHLY and CDR2 FYNNEI. Sequencing used immunoSEQ multiplex PCR; TCRdb keeps in-frame clones, though not all of them. The sample includes 70,000 to 75,000 clones, about nine tenths of them seen just once. The J gene is TRBJ2-1, the V gene TRBV2; 8 bases match TRBD1. Sequencing used peripheral blood. The source is a young woman with acute or convalescent COVID-19. The DNA of the CDR3 is TGTGCCAGCAGTCCGGGACAGGAGTACAATGAGCAGTTCTTC. This sequence encodes CASSPGQEYNEQFF. Full variable domain (missing parts from reference TRBV2 and TRBJ2-1): EPEVTQTPSHQVTQMGQEVILRCVPISNHLYFYWYRQILGQKVEFLVSFYNNEISEKSEIFDDQFSVERPDGSNFTLKIRSTKLEDSAMYFCASSPGQEYNEQFFGPGTRLTVL.